One and the same sample provided the 31 T cell receptor beta chains below, sequenced in a study of beta chain features in type 1 diabetes. The study reverse transcribed the entire isolated RNA, so it sequenced expressed TCRB transcripts. Clones were sequenced by immunoSEQ multiplex PCR, and TCRdb holds only the in-frame ones, with some missing. Of roughly 300,000 clones in the sample, roughly 15% are singletons; the top ten hold 6.7%. The source material was central memory CD4+ T cells from blood. Receptors originate from a man aged 25-40 years in good health.

V gene TRBV27 combines with J gene TRBJ2-7; D is perhaps TRBD1 or TRBD2 (5 bases each). The CDR3 covers 15 residues. Germline V lookup: CDR1 MNHEY, CDR2 SMNVEV (reference sequence). Trimming left V 6 bases short and J 7 bases short, with 22 bases between. The CDR3 protein is CASSLTGTPRGEQYF. The CDR3 DNA follows: TGTGCCAGCAGCCTGACCGGGACGCCACGTGGAGAGCAGTACTTC.

This clone appeared a few times. V gene TRBV5-4 combines with J gene TRBJ1-4; D gene uncertain. Germline loops: CDR1 SGHNT, CDR2 YYREEE (reference sequence). V lost 5 bases and J 8 bases, leaving 7 bases between the germline ends. This CDR3 comprises 11 residues. In DNA, the CDR3 is TGTGCCAGCAGACTTATAGAAAAACTGTTTTTT. This encodes CASRLIEKLFF.

The genes are TRBV30 and TRBJ1-2, with D possibly matching TRBD1 (5 bases). From germline, CDR1 is GTSNPN and CDR2 SVGIG (reference sequence). This CDR3 comprises 13 residues. Trimming removed 2 bases from V and 5 bases from J, with 12 bases in between. The CDR3 DNA reads TGTGCCTGGAGTTTGGGGGATAGGTATGGCTACACCTTC. Encoded protein: CAWSLGDRYGYTF.

This clone occurred a few times. The chain uses TRBV5-6 and TRBJ1-3; D is unresolved. The CDR3 sequence is 15 residues long. V lost 5 bases, J lost 0 bases, and 12 bases lay in between. Germline loops: CDR1 SGHDT, CDR2 YYEEEE. CDR3 sequence reads: CASRGWRVSGNTIYF. Written as DNA, the CDR3 is TGTGCCAGCAGGGGGTGGAGGGTCTCTGGAAACACCATATATTTT.

The chain has TRBV6-5 and TRBJ1-2; the match to TRBD1 covers 9 bases. V was clipped by 2 bases and J by 6 bases; unmatched bases: 7. From germline, CDR1 is MNHEY and CDR2 SVGAGI. The CDR3 has 15 residues. The CDR3 is CASSYEGTGSHGYTF. CDR3 nucleotide sequence: TGTGCCAGCAGTTACGAAGGGACAGGGAGTCATGGCTACACCTTC.

The genes are TRBV5-1 and TRBJ2-1; 10 nucleotides line up with TRBD2. CDR1 SGHRS and CDR2 YFSETQ come from the germline V gene. The length of the CDR3 is 16 residues. V was clipped by 1 base and J by 9 bases; unmatched bases: 10. For the CDR3, the DNA is TGCGCCAGCAGCTTGACCGGACTAGCGGCCCACACTGAGCAGTTCTTC. Translation: CASSLTGLAAHTEQFF.

The chain couples TRBV11-2 to TRBJ1-1; weak D call: TRBD1 (5 bases). CDR1 and CDR2 (germline): SGHAT, FQNNGV. The V end was cut by 5 bases, the J end by 0 bases, with 10 bases between. This CDR3 has 14 amino acids. As DNA, the CDR3 is TGTGCCAGCAGCCGATTCAGGGTGAACACTGAAGCTTTCTTT. Protein product: CASSRFRVNTEAFF.

The chain is built from TRBV7-2 and TRBJ2-2; no reliable D call. Germline CDR1 and CDR2: SGHTA and FQGNSA. With 1 base removed from V and 5 bases from J, the gap between germline ends came to 11 bases. This CDR3 is 15 amino acids long. The CDR3, as DNA: TGTGCCAGCAGCTTAGTGGGAATTAGGACCGGGGAGCTGTTTTTT. It yields the protein CASSLVGIRTGELFF. The variable domain in full, with the rest retrieved from reference TRBV7-2 and TRBJ2-2, is GAGVSQSPSNKVTEKGKDVELRCDPISGHTALYWYRQSLGQGLEFLIYFQGNSAPDKSGLPSDRFSAERTGGSVSTLTIQRTQQEDSAVYLCASSLVGIRTGELFFGEGSRLTVL.

This clone was counted only a few times. The chain carries TRBV19 and TRBJ1-2; the D gene is possibly TRBD1 (6 bases). The CDR3 length is 12 residues. Germline V lookup: CDR1 LNHDA, CDR2 SQIVND (reference sequence). V was pared by 6 bases and J by 4 bases, with 9 bases between. CDR3 DNA sequence: TGTGCCAGTAGCCCAGGGGCCTATGGCTACACCTTC. Protein: CASSPGAYGYTF.

This clone appeared a few times. The V gene is TRBV30, the J gene TRBJ2-7; D is possibly TRBD1 (5 bases). From germline, CDR1 is GTSNPN and CDR2 SVGIG (reference sequence). The CDR3 is 12 amino acids. Trimming left V 1 base short and J 5 bases short, with 9 bases between. CDR3 sequence: CAWSAQGDEQYF. The CDR3 DNA reads as TGTGCCTGGAGTGCGCAGGGTGACGAGCAGTACTTC.

This clone was seen only a few times. The gene calls are TRBV5-6 and TRBJ2-5, with 8 bases matching TRBD1. V gave up 4 bases and J gave up 5 bases; unmatched junction bases: 10. Germline V gives CDR1 SGHDT, CDR2 YYEEEE. The CDR3 runs 15 residues. The CDR3 nucleotides read TGTGCCAGCAGCCCCGACGTGGGGACAGGCGAGACCCAGTACTTC. Protein product: CASSPDVGTGETQYF.

Ten or more counts support this clone. The V gene is TRBV7-9, the J gene TRBJ2-1; 11 bases fit TRBD2. Losses at the gene ends were 2 bases for V and 8 bases for J; bases not matched to a gene: 8. Germline V gene sequence: CDR1 SEHNR, CDR2 FQNEAQ (reference sequence). The CDR3 consists of 16 residues. The CDR3 DNA is TGTGCCAGCAGCTTAAGGACTAGCGGGCCCTCGGATGAGCAGTTCTTC. Its protein is CASSLRTSGPSDEQFF.

The chain is built from TRBV25-1 and TRBJ1-5; no clear D gene. The CDR3 runs to 13 residues. Germline V gene data show CDR1 as MGHDK and CDR2 as SYGVNS. V was trimmed by 3 bases and J by 2 bases, leaving 5 bases between them. DNA for the CDR3: TGTGCCAGCAGTGACACCGGCAATCAGCCCCAGCATTTT. It is translated as CASSDTGNQPQHF.

In the case of this clone: This may stem from a read error, because a much larger clone lies one nucleotide away. The CDR3 is CSVVKAGTAKNIQFF. CDR3 sequence (DNA): TGCAGCGTTGTGAAAGCTGGGACAGCAAAAAACATTCAGTTCTTC. The J gene is TRBJ2-1, the V gene TRBV29-1; TRBD1 aligns across 7 bases. This CDR3 spans 15 amino acids. The germline V gene encodes CDR1 SQVTM and CDR2 ANQGSEA. Losses at the gene ends were 4 bases for V and 13 bases for J; bases not matched to a gene: 19.

Only a few counts were recorded for this clone. CDR3 loop: CASSSNRLAGNTDTQYF. Here the CDR3 DNA reads TGTGCCAGCAGCTCCAATCGACTAGCGGGAAACACAGATACGCAGTATTTT. V gene TRBV28 combines with J gene TRBJ2-3; 11 nucleotides match TRBD2. The ends lost 6 bases at V and 2 bases at J; junction bases unmatched: 10. Germline V gene lookup returns CDR1 MDHEN and CDR2 SYDVKM. This CDR3 comprises 17 residues.

V and J are TRBV6-6 and TRBJ2-7; D gene ambiguous. Germline V lookup: CDR1 MNHNY, CDR2 SVGAGI (reference sequence). This CDR3 contains 13 residues. Trimming stripped 2 bases from V and 7 bases from J, with 12 bases between. The CDR3 region is CASSYDLFSEQYF. The CDR3 bases are TGTGCCAGCAGTTACGACCTATTTTCGGAGCAGTACTTC.

This clone was picked up a small number of times. This sequence joins TRBV4-3 and TRBJ2-5; the D is unclear. The ends were cut back, 1 base at V and 5 bases at J, with 14 bases in the middle. Germline assignment: CDR1 LGHNA and CDR2 YSLEER. The CDR3 is 15 residues long. For the CDR3, the DNA is TGCGCCAGCAGCCAAGCGAACGGGCCTCGGGAGACCCAGTACTTC. Residues: CASSQANGPRETQYF.

Only a few counts were recorded for this clone. This chain connects TRBV6-1 to TRBJ1-2; D uncertain. Germline CDR1 is MNHNS and CDR2 is SASEGT. The V and J ends lost 7 bases and 0 bases respectively, with 9 bases between them. CDR3 size: 13 residues. The CDR3 spells CASTLSANYGYTF. CDR3 nucleotides: TGTGCCAGCACCCTCTCGGCTAACTATGGCTACACCTTC.

This clone has more than one count but fewer than ten. V and J are TRBV7-2 and TRBJ2-3; 8 bases map to TRBD2. Losses at the gene ends were 1 base for V and 13 bases for J; bases not matched to a gene: 10. The length of the CDR3 is 14 residues. The germline V gene encodes CDR1 SGHTA and CDR2 FQGNSA. CDR3 amino acids: CASSLVGPGGAEYF. The CDR3 nucleotides read TGTGCCAGCAGCTTAGTGGGTCCGGGGGGGGCTGAGTATTTT.

As to this clone: Other DNA sequences in this specimen translate into the identical CDR3. The chain has TRBV28 and TRBJ2-3; TRBD2 matches at 7 bases. The CDR3 loop spans 14 amino acids. Germline values: CDR1 MDHEN, CDR2 SYDVKM. The V and J ends lost 2 bases and 2 bases, in that order; junction bases with no gene match: 1. CDR3 coding DNA: TGTGCCAGCAGTTTAGGGGGGGTCACAGATACGCAGTATTTT. Its translation: CASSLGGVTDTQYF.

The chain joins TRBV6-5 to TRBJ2-5; 8 bases are shared with TRBD1. CDR1 MNHEY and CDR2 SVGAGI come from the germline V gene. V trimming: 4 bases; J trimming: 5 bases; junction bases outside the gene matches: 0. This CDR3 region has 12 residues. The CDR3 loop is CASSWDRETQYF. The CDR3 DNA is TGTGCCAGCAGTTGGGACAGGGAGACCCAGTACTTC.

On this clone: A much larger clone lies a single base off, so this may be a read error. Other DNA sequences within the sample encode an identical CDR3. The gene calls are TRBV5-4 and TRBJ2-3, with D hard to call. The V end lost 2 bases, the J end lost 6 bases, and 10 bases lay between the germline ends. The CDR3 is 13 amino acids. CDR1 is SGHNT and CDR2 is YYREEE in the germline V gene (reference sequence). In DNA form, the CDR3 reads TGTGCCAGCAGCTTAGATCTTGGGGATACGCAGTATTTT. Translation: CASSLDLGDTQYF.

CDR3 in amino acids: CASSREGAGNQPQHF. The CDR3 region has the DNA TGTGCCAGTAGTCGAGAGGGGGCCGGTAATCAGCCCCAGCATTTT. The chain joins TRBV19 to TRBJ1-5, with 7 bases lining up with TRBD1. With 5 bases clipped from V and 4 bases from J, the junction kept 8 bases outside the gene matches. The CDR3 runs to 15 residues. Germline assignment: CDR1 LNHDA and CDR2 SQIVND (reference sequence).

This clone was observed a handful of times. The rearrangement uses TRBV9 and TRBJ1-5; D uncertain. The CDR3 has 14 amino acids. Per the germline V gene, CDR1 is SGDLS and CDR2 is YYNGEE. Trimming removed 0 bases from V and 5 bases from J, with 9 bases in between. CDR3 DNA sequence: TGTGCCAGCAGCGTAGGCCCGATAGATCAGCCCCAGCATTTT. Its protein product is CASSVGPIDQPQHF.

This clone was recorded a few times. The V call is TRBV6-1, the J call TRBJ2-3; D might be TRBD2 (5 bases). Germline loops: CDR1 MNHNS, CDR2 SASEGT. V gave up 8 bases and J gave up 2 bases, with 11 bases separating them. The CDR3 is made up of 13 amino acids. This CDR3 reads CASSRGTTDTQYF. In nucleotides, the CDR3 is TGTGCCAGCTCCCGGGGAACCACAGATACGCAGTATTTT.

The chain recombines TRBV7-2 with TRBJ2-5, with 8 bases identical to TRBD2. The trim removed 5 bases at V and 5 bases at J, leaving 13 bases unmatched. The CDR3 sequence is 16 residues long. CDR1 is SGHTA, CDR2 FQGNSA, per germline. Here the CDR3 reads CASSTQSGGRVETQYF. Written as DNA, the CDR3 is TGTGCCAGCAGCACACAGAGCGGGGGCCGTGTGGAGACCCAGTACTTC. The whole variable domain, remainder taken from reference TRBV7-2 and TRBJ2-5, is GAGVSQSPSNKVTEKGKDVELRCDPISGHTALYWYRQSLGQGLEFLIYFQGNSAPDKSGLPSDRFSAERTGGSVSTLTIQRTQQEDSAVYLCASSTQSGGRVETQYFGPGTRLLVL.

This clone has just a few counts. J is TRBJ1-5 and V is TRBV11-3; D unclear. V lost 4 bases and J 3 bases, leaving 4 bases between the germline ends. The CDR3 runs 12 residues. Germline-derived CDR1 and CDR2 are SGHNT and YENEEA. The CDR3 region has the DNA TGTGCCAGCAGCTACCCCAATCAGCCCCAGCATTTT. As protein: CASSYPNQPQHF.

The rearrangement uses TRBV30 and TRBJ1-4; D is uncertain. Trimming left V 3 bases short and J 9 bases short, with 8 bases between. CDR1 and CDR2 (germline): GTSNPN, SVGIG (reference sequence). This CDR3 region has 11 residues. In nucleotides, the CDR3 is TGTGCCTGGAGCGACCCAAAAAAACTGTTTTTT. Its translation: CAWSDPKKLFF.

This clone was picked up a small number of times. The chain recombines TRBV10-3 with TRBJ2-7; tentatively, D is TRBD1 (5 bases). The CDR3 is made up of 13 amino acids. The V gene's germline CDR1 is ENHRY and CDR2 SYGVKD. V was cut by 0 bases and J by 7 bases, with 10 bases left in between. CDR3 sequence: CAISESGVREQYF. CDR3 sequence (DNA): TGTGCCATCAGTGAGTCAGGGGTGAGGGAGCAGTACTTC.

The rearrangement links TRBV27 to TRBJ1-2; 8 bases agree with TRBD1. The CDR3 loop spans 17 amino acids. V trimming: 2 bases; J trimming: 5 bases; junction bases outside the gene matches: 13. Germline V CDR1 and CDR2: MNHEY, SMNVEV (reference sequence). CDR3 amino acids: CASSLDPQGGIVYGYTF. In nucleotides, the CDR3 is TGTGCCAGCAGTTTAGATCCACAGGGGGGAATTGTTTATGGCTACACCTTC.

The chain uses TRBV27 and TRBJ1-1; D possibly corresponds to TRBD1 (5 bases). CDR1 and CDR2 (germline): MNHEY, SMNVEV (reference sequence). V lost 2 bases to trimming and J lost 4 bases, with 17 bases between them. CDR3 length equals 16 residues. The CDR3 coding sequence is TGTGCCAGCAGTTTAAGGGCGCCGGGGCTGGGCACTGAAGCTTTCTTT. This translates into CASSLRAPGLGTEAFF.